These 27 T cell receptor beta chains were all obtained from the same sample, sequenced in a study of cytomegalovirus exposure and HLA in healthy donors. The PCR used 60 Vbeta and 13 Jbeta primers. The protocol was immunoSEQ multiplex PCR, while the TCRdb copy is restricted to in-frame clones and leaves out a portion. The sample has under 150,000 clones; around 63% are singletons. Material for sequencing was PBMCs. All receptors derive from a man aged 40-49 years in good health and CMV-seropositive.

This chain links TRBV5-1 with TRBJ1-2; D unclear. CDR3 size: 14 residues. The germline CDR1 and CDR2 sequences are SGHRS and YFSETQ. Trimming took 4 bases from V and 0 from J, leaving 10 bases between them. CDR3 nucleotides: TGCGCCAGCAGCGAGACAAAGCCTAACTATGGCTACACCTTC. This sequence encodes CASSETKPNYGYTF.

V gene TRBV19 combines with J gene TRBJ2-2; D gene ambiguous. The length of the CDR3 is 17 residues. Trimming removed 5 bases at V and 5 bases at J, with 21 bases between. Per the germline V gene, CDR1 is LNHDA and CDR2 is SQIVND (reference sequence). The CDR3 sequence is CASSSPTYGGGTGELFF. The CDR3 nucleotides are TGTGCCAGTAGTTCTCCCACCTATGGCGGTGGGACCGGGGAGCTGTTTTTT. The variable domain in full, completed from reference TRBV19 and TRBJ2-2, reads DGGITQSPKYLFRKEGQNVTLSCEQNLNHDAMYWYRQDPGQGLRLIYYSQIVNDFQKGDIAEGYSVSREKKESFPLTVTSAQKNPTAFYLCASSSPTYGGGTGELFFGEGSRLTVL.

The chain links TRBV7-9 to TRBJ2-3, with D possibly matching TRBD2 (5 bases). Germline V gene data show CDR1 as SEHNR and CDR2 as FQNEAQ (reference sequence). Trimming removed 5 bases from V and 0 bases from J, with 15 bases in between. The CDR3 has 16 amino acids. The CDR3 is CASSHFFGGSTDTQYF. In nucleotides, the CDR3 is TGTGCCAGCAGCCACTTTTTTGGCGGGAGCACAGATACGCAGTATTTT.

CDR3 sequence reads: CASSPGTLVYEQYF. DNA of the CDR3: TGTGCCAGCAGTCCCGGGACATTGGTTTACGAGCAGTACTTC. The chain uses TRBV28 and TRBJ2-7, with D perhaps matching TRBD1 (6 bases). V lost 5 bases to trimming and J lost 4 bases, with 15 bases between them. CDR1 is MDHEN, CDR2 SYDVKM, per germline. The CDR3 has 14 residues.

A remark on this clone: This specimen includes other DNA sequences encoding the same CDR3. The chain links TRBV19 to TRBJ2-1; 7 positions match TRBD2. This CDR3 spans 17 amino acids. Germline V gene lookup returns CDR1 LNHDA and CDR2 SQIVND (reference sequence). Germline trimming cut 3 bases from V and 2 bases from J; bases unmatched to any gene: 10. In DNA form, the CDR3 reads TGTGCCAGTAGTATGGTTGGGAGCGGGGAGCCCTACAATGAGCAGTTCTTC. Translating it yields CASSMVGSGEPYNEQFF. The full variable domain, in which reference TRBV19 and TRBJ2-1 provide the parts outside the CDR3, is DGGITQSPKYLFRKEGQNVTLSCEQNLNHDAMYWYRQDPGQGLRLIYYSQIVNDFQKGDIAEGYSVSREKKESFPLTVTSAQKNPTAFYLCASSMVGSGEPYNEQFFGPGTRLTVL.

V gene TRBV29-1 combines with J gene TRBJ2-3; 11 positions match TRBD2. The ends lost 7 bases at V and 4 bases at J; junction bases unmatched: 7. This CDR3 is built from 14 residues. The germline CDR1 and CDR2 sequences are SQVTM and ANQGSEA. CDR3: CSAQLAGVSDTQYF. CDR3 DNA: TGCAGCGCCCAACTAGCGGGGGTTTCAGATACGCAGTATTTT.

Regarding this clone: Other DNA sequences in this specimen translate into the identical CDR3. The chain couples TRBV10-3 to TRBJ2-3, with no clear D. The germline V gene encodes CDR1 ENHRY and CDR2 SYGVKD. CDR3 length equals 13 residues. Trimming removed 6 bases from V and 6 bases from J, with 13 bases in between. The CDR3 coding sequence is TGTGCCATCAGAGGCCTAGAGGTGGATACGCAGTATTTT. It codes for CAIRGLEVDTQYF.

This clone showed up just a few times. For the CDR3, the DNA is TGTGCCAGCAGCTCCGGACAGTTTTTAAACTATGGCTACACCTTC. This encodes CASSSGQFLNYGYTF. The chain is built from TRBV5-4 and TRBJ1-2; tentative D call: TRBD1 (6 bases). The CDR3 sequence is 15 residues long. The V end was cut by 3 bases, the J end by 2 bases, with 14 bases between. Germline V lookup: CDR1 SGHNT, CDR2 YYREEE (reference sequence).

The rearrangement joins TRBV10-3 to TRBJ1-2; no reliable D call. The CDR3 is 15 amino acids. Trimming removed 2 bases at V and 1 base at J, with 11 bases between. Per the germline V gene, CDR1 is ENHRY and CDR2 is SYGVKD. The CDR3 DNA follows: TGTGCCATCAGTGAGAGACTAGAGCTTAACTATGGCTACACCTTC. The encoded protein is CAISERLELNYGYTF.

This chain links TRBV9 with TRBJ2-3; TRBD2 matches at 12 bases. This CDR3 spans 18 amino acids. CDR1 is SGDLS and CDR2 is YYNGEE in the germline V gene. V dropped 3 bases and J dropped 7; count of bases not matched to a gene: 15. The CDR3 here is CASSAERTSGASRYTQYF. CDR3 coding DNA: TGTGCCAGCAGCGCTGAGAGGACTAGCGGGGCGAGCAGGTATACGCAGTATTTT.

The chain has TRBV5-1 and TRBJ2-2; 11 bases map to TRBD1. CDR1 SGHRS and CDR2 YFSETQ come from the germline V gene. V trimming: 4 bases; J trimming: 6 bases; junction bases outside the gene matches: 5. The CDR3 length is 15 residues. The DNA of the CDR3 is TGCGCCAGCAGCGACCGGACAGGGGGCCCCGGGGAGCTGTTTTTT. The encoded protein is CASSDRTGGPGELFF.

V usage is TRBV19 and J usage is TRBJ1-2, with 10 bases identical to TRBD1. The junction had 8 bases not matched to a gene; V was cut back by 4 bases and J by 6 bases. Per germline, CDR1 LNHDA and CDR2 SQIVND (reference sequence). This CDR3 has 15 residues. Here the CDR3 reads CASSTWDRGFDGYTF. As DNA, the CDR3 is TGTGCCAGTAGTACCTGGGACAGGGGTTTTGATGGCTACACCTTC.

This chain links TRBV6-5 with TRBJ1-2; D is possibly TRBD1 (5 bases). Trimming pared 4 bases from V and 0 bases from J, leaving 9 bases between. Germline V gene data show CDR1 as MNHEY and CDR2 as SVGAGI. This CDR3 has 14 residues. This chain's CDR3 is CASSSPTANYGYTF. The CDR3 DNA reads TGTGCCAGCAGTTCCCCGACAGCTAACTATGGCTACACCTTC.

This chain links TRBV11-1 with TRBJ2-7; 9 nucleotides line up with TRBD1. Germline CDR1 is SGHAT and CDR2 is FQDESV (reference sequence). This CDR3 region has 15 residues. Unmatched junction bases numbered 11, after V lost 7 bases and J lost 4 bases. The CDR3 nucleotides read TGTGCCAGCACCCCACAGGGGGCGCAGATGTACGAGCAGTACTTC. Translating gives CASTPQGAQMYEQYF.

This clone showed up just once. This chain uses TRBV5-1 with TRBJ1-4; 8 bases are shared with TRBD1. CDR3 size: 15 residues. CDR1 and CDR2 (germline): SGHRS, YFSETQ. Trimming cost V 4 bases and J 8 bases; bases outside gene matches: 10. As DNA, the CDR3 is TGCGCCAGCAGCCCAGGGACAGGTTCACAGGAAAAACTGTTTTTT. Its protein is CASSPGTGSQEKLFF. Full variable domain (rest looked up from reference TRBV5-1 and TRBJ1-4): KAGVTQTPRYLIKTRGQQVTLSCSPISGHRSVSWYQQTPGQGLQFLFEYFSETQRNKGNFPGRFSGRQFSNSRSEMNVSTLELGDSALYLCASSPGTGSQEKLFFGSGTQLSVL.

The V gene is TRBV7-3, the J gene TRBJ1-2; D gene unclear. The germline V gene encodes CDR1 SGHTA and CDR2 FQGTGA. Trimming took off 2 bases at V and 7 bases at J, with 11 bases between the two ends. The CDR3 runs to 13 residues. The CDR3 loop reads CASSLSSTSGYTF. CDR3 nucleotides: TGTGCCAGCAGCTTATCTTCGACAAGTGGCTACACCTTC.

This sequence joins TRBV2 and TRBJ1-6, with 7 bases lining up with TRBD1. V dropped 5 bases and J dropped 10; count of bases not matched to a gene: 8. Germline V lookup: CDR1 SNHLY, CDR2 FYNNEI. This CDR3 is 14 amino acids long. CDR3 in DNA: TGTGCCAGCAGTTCTACAGGGGACCGGTCACCCCTCCACTTT. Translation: CASSSTGDRSPLHF. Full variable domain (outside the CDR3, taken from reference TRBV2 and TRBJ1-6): EPEVTQTPSHQVTQMGQEVILRCVPISNHLYFYWYRQILGQKVEFLVSFYNNEISEKSEIFDDQFSVERPDGSNFTLKIRSTKLEDSAMYFCASSSTGDRSPLHFGNGTRLTVT.

The CDR3 nucleotides are TGCAGCGTTCGGCGCACTAGCGGGGGCCGGATACACAATGAGCAGTTCTTC. This translates into CSVRRTSGGRIHNEQFF. This sequence joins TRBV29-1 and TRBJ2-1, with 11 nucleotides matching TRBD2. The J segment lost 5 bases and the V segment lost 5 bases, leaving 14 bases of the junction unmatched. CDR3 length: 17 residues. CDR1 is SQVTM, CDR2 ANQGSEA, per germline.

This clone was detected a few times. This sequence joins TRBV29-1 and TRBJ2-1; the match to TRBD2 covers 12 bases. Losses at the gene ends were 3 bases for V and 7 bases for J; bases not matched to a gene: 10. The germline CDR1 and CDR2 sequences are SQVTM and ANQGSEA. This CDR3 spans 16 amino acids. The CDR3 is CSVDLLAGGPVNEQFF. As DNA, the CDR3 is TGCAGCGTTGATTTGCTAGCGGGAGGGCCAGTGAATGAGCAGTTCTTC.

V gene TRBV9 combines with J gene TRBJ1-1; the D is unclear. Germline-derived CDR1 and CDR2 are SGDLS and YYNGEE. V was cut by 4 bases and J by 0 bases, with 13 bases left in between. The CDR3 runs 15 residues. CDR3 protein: CASSPHPGLNTEAFF. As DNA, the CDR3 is TGTGCCAGCAGCCCCCACCCGGGATTGAACACTGAAGCTTTCTTT.

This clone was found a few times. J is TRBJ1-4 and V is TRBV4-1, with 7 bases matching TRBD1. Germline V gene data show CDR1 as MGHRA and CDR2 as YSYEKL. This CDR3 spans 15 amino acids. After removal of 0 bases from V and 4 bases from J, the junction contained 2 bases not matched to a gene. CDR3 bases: TGCGCCAGCAGCCAAGACAGGGGGAGTAATGAAAAACTGTTTTTT. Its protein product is CASSQDRGSNEKLFF.

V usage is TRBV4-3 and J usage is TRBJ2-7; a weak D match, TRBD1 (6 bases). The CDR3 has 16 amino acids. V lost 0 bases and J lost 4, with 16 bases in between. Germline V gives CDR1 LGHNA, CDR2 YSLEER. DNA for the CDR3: TGCGCCAGCAGCCAAGATGTTAACCCAGGGGCGTACGAGCAGTACTTC. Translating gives CASSQDVNPGAYEQYF.

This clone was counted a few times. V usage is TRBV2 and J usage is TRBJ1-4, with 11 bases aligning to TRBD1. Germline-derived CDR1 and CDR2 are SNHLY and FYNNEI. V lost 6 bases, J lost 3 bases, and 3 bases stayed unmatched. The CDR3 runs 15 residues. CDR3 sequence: CASSRDRGANEKLFF. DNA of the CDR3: TGTGCCAGCAGCCGGGACAGGGGGGCTAATGAAAAACTGTTTTTT.

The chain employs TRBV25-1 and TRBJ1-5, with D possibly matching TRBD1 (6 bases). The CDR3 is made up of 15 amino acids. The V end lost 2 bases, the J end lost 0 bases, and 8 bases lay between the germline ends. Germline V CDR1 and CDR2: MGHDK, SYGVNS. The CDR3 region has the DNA TGTGCCAGCAGTGAAGGGACACATAGCAATCAGCCCCAGCATTTT. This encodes CASSEGTHSNQPQHF.

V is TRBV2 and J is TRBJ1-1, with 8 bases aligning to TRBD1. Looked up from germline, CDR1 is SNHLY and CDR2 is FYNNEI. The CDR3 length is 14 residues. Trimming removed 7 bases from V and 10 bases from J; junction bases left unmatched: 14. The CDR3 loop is CASTRMTGVRAAFF. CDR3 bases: TGTGCCAGCACCCGAATGACAGGGGTACGTGCAGCTTTCTTT.

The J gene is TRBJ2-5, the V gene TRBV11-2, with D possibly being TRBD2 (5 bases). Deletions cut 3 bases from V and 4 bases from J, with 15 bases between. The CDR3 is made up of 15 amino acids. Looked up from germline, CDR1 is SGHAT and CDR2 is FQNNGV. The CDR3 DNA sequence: TGTGCCAGCAGCTTTAATCACGGGGTTGGAGAGACCCAGTACTTC. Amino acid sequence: CASSFNHGVGETQYF. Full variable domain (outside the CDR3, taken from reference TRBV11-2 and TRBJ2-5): EAGVAQSPRYKIIEKRQSVAFWCNPISGHATLYWYQQILGQGPKLLIQFQNNGVVDDSQLPKDRFSAERLKGVDSTLKIQPAKLEDSAVYLCASSFNHGVGETQYFGPGTRLLVL.

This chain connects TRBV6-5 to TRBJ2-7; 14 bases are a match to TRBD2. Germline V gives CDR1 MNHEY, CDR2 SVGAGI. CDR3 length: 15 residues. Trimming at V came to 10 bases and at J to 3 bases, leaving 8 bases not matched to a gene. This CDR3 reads CATGTSGGRSYEQYF. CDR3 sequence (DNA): TGTGCCACAGGGACTAGCGGGGGCCGGAGCTACGAGCAGTACTTC.